Below, one T cell receptor (beta chain) is given with its context. No antigen is known for it. A much larger clone is a single base away; this may be a read error. Germline V gives CDR1 DFQATT, CDR2 SNEGSKA (reference sequence). CDR3 length: 17 residues. The entry originates in a study of CD8 T cells in ankylosing spondylitis. Overall study findings and caveats: Reportedly, disease-linked clones are significantly enriched in ankylosing spondylitis patients' matched synovial fluid.

Libraries for TCR beta were made by quantitative 5'-RACE with molecular barcodes. A single record per CDR3 protein comes from TCRdb applying MiXCR to the 5' RACE reads. The profile shows over 200,000 distinct CDR3 sequences, roughly a tenth of them singletons. The chain recombines TRBV20-1 with TRBJ2-3, with D hard to call. This TCR derives from a male donor with ankylosing spondylitis or in good health (not recorded which). What was sequenced was blood, either unsorted or a sorted T cell fraction (not recorded which). CDR3 residues: CCASEGGLGYSTDTQYF. CDR3 DNA: TGCTGTGCTAGTGAAGGCGGATTGGGTTATAGCACAGATACGCAGTATTTT.